A single TCR beta chain is shown here with its context. Germline CDR1 SGHVS, CDR2 FQNEAQ. The CDR3 is 16 amino acids. Trimming pared 5 bases from V and 0 bases from J, leaving 14 bases between. In the authors' methods: From reference gene primer amplification, estimates of nucleated cell counts were derived. The protocol was immunoSEQ multiplex PCR, while the TCRdb copy is restricted to in-frame clones and leaves out a portion. The V and J calls and clone size were taken over from that table, and D and trimming were inferred from the DNA. This repertoire shows approximately 330,000 clones, roughly 87% found once; its top ten account for roughly a tenth. During active infection, Seattle patients enrolled and were then monitored through disease. This entry belongs to a study of blood T cell repertoires in COVID-19. Study-level information: T cells, B-cell-depleted T cells, or PBMCs provided the cDNA or gDNA that served as material.

Specimen: peripheral blood. This sequence originates from a man aged 30-40 years with COVID-19, enrolled during active disease. This chain links TRBV7-8 with TRBJ1-3; D uncertain. The CDR3 coding sequence is TGTGCCAGCAGCCTATCGCTAGGCCTCTCTGGAAACACCATATATTTT. It specifies CASSLSLGLSGNTIYF.